This T cell receptor (beta chain) is drawn from a study of cytomegalovirus exposure and HLA in healthy donors. Whole-study findings and limits: CMV serostatus stood as the only immune exposure information on hand. HLA allele associations emerged for fewer than 20,000 TCR beta sequences in a later analysis, at 0.05 false discovery rate.

PCR involved 60 Vbeta and 13 Jbeta primers. Measured with immunoSEQ multiplex PCR; TCRdb has only the in-frame clones, and not every one. The sample lists about 80,000 clones; about 80% were seen once. As regards this clone: Its cognate antigen is unknown.

The receptor was derived from a woman aged 40 to 50 in good health and CMV-seronegative. Material for sequencing was PBMCs.

The CDR3 DNA is TGTGCCAGCAGCCTGGGGTCTCAGGGGTTCAATGAAAAACTGTTTTTT. Encoded protein: CASSLGSQGFNEKLFF. The chain links TRBV7-9 to TRBJ1-4; D is possibly TRBD1 (6 bases). CDR1 SEHNR and CDR2 FQNEAQ come from the germline V gene (reference sequence). This CDR3 contains 16 residues. Deletions cut 5 bases from V and 5 bases from J, with 18 bases between.